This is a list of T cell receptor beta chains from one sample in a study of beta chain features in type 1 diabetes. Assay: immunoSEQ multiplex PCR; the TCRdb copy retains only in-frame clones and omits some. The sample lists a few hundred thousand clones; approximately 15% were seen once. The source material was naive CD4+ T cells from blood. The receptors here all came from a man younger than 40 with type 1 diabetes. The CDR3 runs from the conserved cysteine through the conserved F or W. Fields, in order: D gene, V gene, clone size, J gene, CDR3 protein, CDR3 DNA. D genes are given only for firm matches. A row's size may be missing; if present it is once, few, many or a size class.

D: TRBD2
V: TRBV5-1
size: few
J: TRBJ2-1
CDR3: CASSLGTSADNEQFF
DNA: TGCGCCAGCAGCTTGGGGACTAGCGCCGACAATGAGCAGTTCTTC

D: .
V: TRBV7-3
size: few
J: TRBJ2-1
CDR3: CASSFGGRNEQFF
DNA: TGTGCCAGCAGCTTTGGAGGGCGCAATGAGCAGTTCTTC

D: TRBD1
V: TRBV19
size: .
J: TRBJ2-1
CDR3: CASSKIQQGVVFF
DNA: TGTGCCAGTAGTAAAATCCAACAGGGGGTGGTGTTCTTC

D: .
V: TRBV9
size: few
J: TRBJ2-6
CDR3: CASSARQVGIGANVLTF
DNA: TGTGCCAGCAGCGCCCGACAGGTGGGGATTGGGGCCAACGTCCTGACTTTC

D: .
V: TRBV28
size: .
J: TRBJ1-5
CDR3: CASSLWSGGSNQPQHF
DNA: TGTGCCAGCAGTTTATGGTCGGGAGGGAGCAATCAGCCCCAGCATTTT

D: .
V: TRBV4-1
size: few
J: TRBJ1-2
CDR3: CASSQEVGANYGYTF
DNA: TGCGCCAGCAGCCAAGAAGTCGGAGCTAACTATGGCTACACCTTC

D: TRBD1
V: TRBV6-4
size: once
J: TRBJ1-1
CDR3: CASSVDRDTEAFF
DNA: TGTGCCAGCAGTGTAGACAGGGACACTGAAGCTTTCTTT

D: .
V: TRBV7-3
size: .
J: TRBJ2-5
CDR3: CASSLSFSETQYF
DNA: TGTGCCAGCAGCTTATCCTTTTCCGAGACCCAGTACTTC

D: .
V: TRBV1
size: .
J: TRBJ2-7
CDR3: CTSTRLAGIYEQYF
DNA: TGCACCAGCACCAGACTAGCGGGAATTTACGAGCAGTACTTC

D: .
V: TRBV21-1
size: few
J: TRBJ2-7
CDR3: CASSLRGQYF
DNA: TGTGCCAGCAGTTTACGAGGGCAGTACTTC

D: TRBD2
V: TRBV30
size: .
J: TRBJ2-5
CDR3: CAWAGWTSGSGGETQYF
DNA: TGTGCCTGGGCCGGGTGGACTAGCGGGAGTGGGGGAGAGACCCAGTACTTC

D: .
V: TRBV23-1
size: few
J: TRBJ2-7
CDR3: CASSQTNDRSYEQYF
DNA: TGCGCCAGCAGTCAGACAAACGACAGAAGCTACGAGCAGTACTTC

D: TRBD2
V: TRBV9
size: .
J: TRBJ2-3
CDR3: CASSPNTGGGTDTQYF
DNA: TGTGCCAGCAGCCCCAACACGGGAGGGGGCACAGATACGCAGTATTTT

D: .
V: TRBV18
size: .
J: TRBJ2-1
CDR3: CASSPRAGANEQFF
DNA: TGTGCCAGCTCACCTAGGGCAGGGGCCAATGAGCAGTTCTTC

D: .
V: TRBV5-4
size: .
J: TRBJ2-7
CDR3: CASSREFESYEQYF
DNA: TGTGCCAGCAGCCGTGAGTTTGAATCCTACGAGCAGTACTTC

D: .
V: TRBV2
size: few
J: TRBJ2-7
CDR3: CASSETTPTREQYF
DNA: TGTGCCAGCAGTGAAACTACTCCAACGCGGGAGCAGTACTTC

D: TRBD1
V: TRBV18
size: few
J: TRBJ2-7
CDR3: CASSPTTGTGSEQYF
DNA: TGTGCCAGCTCACCGACCACCGGGACAGGGAGCGAGCAGTACTTC

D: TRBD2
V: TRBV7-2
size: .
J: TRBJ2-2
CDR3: CASSPSSSGTGELFF
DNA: TGTGCCAGCAGCCCGTCATCTAGCGGCACCGGGGAGCTGTTTTTT

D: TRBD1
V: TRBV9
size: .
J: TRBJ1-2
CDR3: CASSQGQDYGYTF
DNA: TGTGCCAGCAGCCAGGGACAGGACTATGGCTACACCTTC

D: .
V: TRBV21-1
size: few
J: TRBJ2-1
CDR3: CASSKSRGNEQFF
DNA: TGTGCCAGCAGCAAAAGTAGGGGCAATGAGCAGTTCTTC

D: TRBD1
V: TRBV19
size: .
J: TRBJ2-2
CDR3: CASSLDRGTGELFF
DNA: TGTGCCAGTAGTTTAGACAGGGGCACCGGGGAGCTGTTTTTT

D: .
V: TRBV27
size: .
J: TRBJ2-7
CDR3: CASSFWGVHEQYF
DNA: TGTGCCAGCAGTTTTTGGGGCGTCCACGAGCAGTACTTC

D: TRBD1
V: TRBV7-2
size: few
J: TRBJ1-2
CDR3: CASSPDRQAQSRGYTF
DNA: TGTGCCAGCAGCCCGGACAGGCAGGCTCAATCTCGGGGCTACACCTTC

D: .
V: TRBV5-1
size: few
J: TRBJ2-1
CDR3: CASSLGLGLNEQFF
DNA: TGCGCCAGCAGCTTGGGACTAGGTCTAAATGAGCAGTTCTTC

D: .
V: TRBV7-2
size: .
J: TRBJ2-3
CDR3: CASSSQGQFTDTQYF
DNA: TGTGCCAGCAGCTCACAGGGCCAATTCACAGATACGCAGTATTTT

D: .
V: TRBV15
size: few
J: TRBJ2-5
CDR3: CATSRDMSGETQYF
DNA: TGTGCCACCAGCAGAGATATGAGCGGGGAGACCCAGTACTTC

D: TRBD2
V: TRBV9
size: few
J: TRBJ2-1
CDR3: CASSEGPGLAGYNEQFF
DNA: TGTGCCAGCAGCGAAGGACCGGGACTAGCGGGATACAATGAGCAGTTCTTC

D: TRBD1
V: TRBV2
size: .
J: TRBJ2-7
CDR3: CASSRTGISYEQYF
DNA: TGTGCCAGCAGTCGGACAGGGATCTCCTACGAGCAGTACTTC

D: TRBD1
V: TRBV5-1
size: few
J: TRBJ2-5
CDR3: CASKSGTGWSETQYF
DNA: TGCGCCAGCAAATCCGGGACAGGATGGTCAGAGACCCAGTACTTC

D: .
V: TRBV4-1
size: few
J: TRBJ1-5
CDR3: CASSQDPVQPQHF
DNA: TGCGCCAGCAGCCAAGATCCGGTGCAGCCCCAGCATTTT

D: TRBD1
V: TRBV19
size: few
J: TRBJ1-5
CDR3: CASIPSTGTNQPQHF
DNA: TGTGCCAGTATTCCATCGACAGGGACTAATCAGCCCCAGCATTTT

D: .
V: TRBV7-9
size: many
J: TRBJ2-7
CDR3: CASGGPGYEQYF
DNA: TGTGCCAGCGGAGGGCCAGGCTACGAGCAGTACTTC

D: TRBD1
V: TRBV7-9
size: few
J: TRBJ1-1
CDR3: CASSPPARGRRNTEAFF
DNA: TGTGCCAGCAGCCCTCCGGCCAGGGGGCGTCGAAACACTGAAGCTTTCTTT

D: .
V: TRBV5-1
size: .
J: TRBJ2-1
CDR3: CASSSLSGLPEQFF
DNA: TGCGCCAGCAGCTCCCTGAGCGGCCTTCCGGAGCAGTTCTTC

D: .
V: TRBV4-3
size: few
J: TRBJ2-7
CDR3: CASSQGPRQGLDEQYF
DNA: TGCGCCAGCAGCCAAGGGCCTCGGCAGGGGTTAGACGAGCAGTACTTC

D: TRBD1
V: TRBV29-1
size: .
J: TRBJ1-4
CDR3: CSVTGVGNEKLFF
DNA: TGCAGCGTAACAGGGGTAGGGAATGAAAAACTGTTTTTT

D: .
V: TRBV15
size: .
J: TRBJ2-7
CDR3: CATSRGGTAIYEQYF
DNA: TGTGCCACCAGCAGAGGAGGGACTGCTATCTACGAGCAGTACTTC

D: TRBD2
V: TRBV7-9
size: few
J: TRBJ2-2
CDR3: CASTAGGQNTGELFF
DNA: TGTGCCAGCACCGCGGGAGGCCAAAACACCGGGGAGCTGTTTTTT

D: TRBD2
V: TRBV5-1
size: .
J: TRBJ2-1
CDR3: CASSALAGGLYEQFF
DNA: TGCGCCAGCAGCGCCCTAGCGGGAGGTCTATATGAGCAGTTCTTC

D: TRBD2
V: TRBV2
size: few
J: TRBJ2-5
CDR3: CASSESTSGQETQYF
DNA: TGTGCCAGCAGTGAAAGTACTAGCGGACAAGAGACCCAGTACTTC

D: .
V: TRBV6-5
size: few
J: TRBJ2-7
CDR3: CASSPRGGEQYF
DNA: TGTGCCAGCAGTCCGCGAGGGGGCGAGCAGTACTTC

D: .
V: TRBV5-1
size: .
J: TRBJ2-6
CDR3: CASSLATDSGANVLTF
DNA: TGCGCCAGCAGCTTGGCTACCGACTCTGGGGCCAACGTCCTGACTTTC

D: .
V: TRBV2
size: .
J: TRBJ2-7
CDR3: CASTPGITYEQYF
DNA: TGTGCCAGCACCCCCGGGATCACCTACGAGCAGTACTTC

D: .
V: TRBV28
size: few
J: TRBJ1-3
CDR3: CASRTNPGNTIYF
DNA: TGTGCCAGCAGAACAAACCCCGGAAACACCATATATTTT

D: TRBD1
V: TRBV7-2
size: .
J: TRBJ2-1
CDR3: CASSWDSGTLNEQFF
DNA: TGTGCCAGCAGCTGGGACAGTGGGACCTTGAATGAGCAGTTCTTC

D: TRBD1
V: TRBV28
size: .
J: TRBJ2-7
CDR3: CASSPHPDRGYEQYF
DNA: TGTGCCAGCAGTCCACATCCGGACAGGGGCTACGAGCAGTACTTC

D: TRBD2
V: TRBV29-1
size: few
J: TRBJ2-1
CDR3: CSVRGLADNEQFF
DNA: TGCAGCGTTAGAGGACTAGCGGATAATGAGCAGTTCTTC

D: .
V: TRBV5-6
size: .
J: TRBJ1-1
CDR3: CASSKLYTEAFF
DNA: TGTGCCAGCAGTAAACTTTACACTGAAGCTTTCTTT

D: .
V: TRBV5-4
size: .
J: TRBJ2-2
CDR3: CASRRGGPGELFF
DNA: TGTGCCAGCAGGAGGGGGGGGCCCGGGGAGCTGTTTTTT

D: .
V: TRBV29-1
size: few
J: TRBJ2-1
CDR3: CSVGGGTKNEQFF
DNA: TGCAGCGTTGGGGGGGGGACAAAAAATGAGCAGTTCTTC

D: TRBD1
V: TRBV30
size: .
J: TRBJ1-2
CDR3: CAWSTGAPGYTF
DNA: TGTGCCTGGAGTACAGGGGCTCCTGGCTACACCTTC

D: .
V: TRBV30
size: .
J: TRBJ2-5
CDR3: CAWSAVHQETQYF
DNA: TGTGCCTGGAGTGCGGTCCATCAAGAGACCCAGTACTTC

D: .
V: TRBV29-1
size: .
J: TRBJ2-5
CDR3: CSVVGGPETQYF
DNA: TGCAGCGTTGTGGGCGGGCCAGAGACCCAGTACTTC